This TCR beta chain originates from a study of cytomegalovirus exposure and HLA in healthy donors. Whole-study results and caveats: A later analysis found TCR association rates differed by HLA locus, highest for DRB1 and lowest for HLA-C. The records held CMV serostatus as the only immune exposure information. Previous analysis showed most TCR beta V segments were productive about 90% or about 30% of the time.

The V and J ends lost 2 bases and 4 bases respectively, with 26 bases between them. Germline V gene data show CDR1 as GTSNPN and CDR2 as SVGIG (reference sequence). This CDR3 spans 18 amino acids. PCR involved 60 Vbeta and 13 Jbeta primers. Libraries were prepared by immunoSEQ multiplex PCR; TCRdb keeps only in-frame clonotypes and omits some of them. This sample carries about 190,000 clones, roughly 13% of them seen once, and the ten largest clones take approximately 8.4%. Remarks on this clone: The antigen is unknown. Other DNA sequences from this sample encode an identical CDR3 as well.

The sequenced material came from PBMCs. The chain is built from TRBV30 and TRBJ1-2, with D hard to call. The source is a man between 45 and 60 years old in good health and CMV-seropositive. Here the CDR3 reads CAWSLRYTYSGPSYGYTF. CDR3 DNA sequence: TGTGCCTGGAGTCTCAGATATACGTACAGCGGACCTTCCTATGGCTACACCTTC. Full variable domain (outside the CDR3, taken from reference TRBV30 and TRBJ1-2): SQTIHQWPATLVQPVGSPLSLECTVEGTSNPNLYWYRQAAGRGLQLLFYSVGIGQISSEVPQNLSASRPQDRQFILSSKKLLLSDSGFYLCAWSLRYTYSGPSYGYTFGSGTRLTVV.